Each of the 17 T cell receptor beta chains below was sequenced from the same sample in a study of OX40 agonist ivuxolimab in advanced cancers. TCRdb's table, derived via immunoSEQ multiplex PCR, lists solely in-frame clones and lacks some. The repertoire holds 70,000 or so clones, with roughly nine tenths as singletons. Sequenced here: CD4+ or CD8+ T cells sorted from blood, sampled in a trial of the OX40 agonist ivuxolimab. The receptors were gathered from an adult with an advanced solid tumor such as melanoma, head and neck, liver or kidney cancer.

The chain joins TRBV6-5 to TRBJ1-1; no reliable D call. CDR1 is MNHEY, CDR2 SVGAGI, per germline. The CDR3 length is 13 residues. V gave up 5 bases and J gave up 6 bases, with 13 bases separating them. The CDR3 loop reads CASSPGVRAEAFF. The CDR3 region has the DNA TGTGCCAGCAGTCCGGGAGTAAGGGCTGAAGCTTTCTTT.

The J gene is TRBJ1-4, the V gene TRBV4-2, with D perhaps TRBD1 (6 bases). V lost 0 bases and J 3 bases, leaving 14 bases between the germline ends. CDR3 length: 17 residues. Germline V gene data show CDR1 as LGHNA and CDR2 as YNFKEQ. The DNA for the CDR3 is TGTGCCAGCAGCCAAGATGGGGCGCAGGGGTCTAATGAAAAACTGTTTTTT. Amino acids: CASSQDGAQGSNEKLFF.

The rearrangement links TRBV13 to TRBJ2-7; D is possibly TRBD1 (5 bases). The CDR3 loop spans 14 amino acids. Germline values: CDR1 PRHDT, CDR2 FYEKMQ (reference sequence). The V end was cut by 2 bases, the J end by 5 bases, with 13 bases between. Here the CDR3 reads CASSLPQGGHEQYF. CDR3 coding DNA: TGTGCCAGCAGCTTACCCCAGGGTGGGCACGAGCAGTACTTC.

This chain joins TRBV13 and TRBJ2-1; D remains unclear. This CDR3 is built from 15 residues. Germline CDR1 and CDR2: PRHDT and FYEKMQ (reference sequence). The V gene lost 0 bases and the J gene lost 5 bases, with 11 bases spanning the gap. The CDR3 loop reads CASSLGVLGNNEQFF. The CDR3 DNA is TGTGCCAGCAGCTTAGGAGTTTTGGGTAACAATGAGCAGTTCTTC.

V gene TRBV5-5 combines with J gene TRBJ1-1, with TRBD1 matching over 8 bases. Germline CDR1 and CDR2: SGHKS and YYEKEE (reference sequence). The V and J ends lost 3 bases and 2 bases, in that order; junction bases with no gene match: 3. The CDR3 extends over 14 amino acids. The CDR3 region is CASSSGQVNTEAFF. The CDR3 DNA sequence: TGTGCCAGCAGCTCGGGACAGGTTAACACTGAAGCTTTCTTT.

The chain uses TRBV7-8 and TRBJ2-3; perhaps TRBD2 as D (6 bases). V lost 7 bases, J lost 0 bases, and 14 bases lay in between. CDR1 is SGHVS and CDR2 is FQNEAQ in the germline V gene. This CDR3 contains 15 residues. The CDR3 sequence is CASNRRDLSTDTQYF. Written as DNA, the CDR3 is TGTGCCAGCAACCGGCGGGACTTAAGCACAGATACGCAGTATTTT.

J is TRBJ1-2 and V is TRBV15; D call uncertain. Per the germline V gene, CDR1 is LNHNV and CDR2 is YYDKDF (reference sequence). V lost 2 bases and J 0 bases, leaving 10 bases between the germline ends. This CDR3 region has 15 residues. CDR3 region: CATSRYWDANYGYTF. DNA of the CDR3: TGTGCCACCAGCAGATATTGGGATGCTAACTATGGCTACACCTTC.

V usage is TRBV4-2 and J usage is TRBJ1-4; D call uncertain. V shed 0 bases and J shed 4 bases, with 9 bases lying between them. The CDR3 contains 15 residues. Germline V gene sequence: CDR1 LGHNA, CDR2 YNFKEQ. CDR3 loop: CASSQDAGINEKLFF. Here the CDR3 DNA reads TGTGCCAGCAGCCAAGATGCAGGTATTAATGAAAAACTGTTTTTT.

The V call is TRBV9, the J call TRBJ2-2, with D tentatively TRBD1 or TRBD2 (5 bases each). V lost 0 bases, J lost 5 bases, and 14 bases lay in between. The germline V gene encodes CDR1 SGDLS and CDR2 YYNGEE. The CDR3 spans 16 residues. DNA of the CDR3: TGTGCCAGCAGCGTAGATGGGACCCCACGTACCGGGGAGCTGTTTTTT. Amino acids: CASSVDGTPRTGELFF.

This clone has a handful of counts. This chain links TRBV10-1 with TRBJ2-7; tentative D call: TRBD2 (5 bases). Germline CDR1 reads WNHNN; CDR2 reads SYGVQD (reference sequence). Deletions cut 9 bases from V and 0 bases from J, with 12 bases between. This CDR3 comprises 13 residues. CDR3 region: CASAIGSSYEQYF. CDR3 bases: TGCGCCAGTGCCATAGGGAGCTCCTACGAGCAGTACTTC.

This sequence joins TRBV5-1 and TRBJ2-7; the match to TRBD2 covers 8 bases. Germline lookup yields CDR1 SGHRS and CDR2 YFSETQ. The V and J ends lost 2 bases and 2 bases, in that order; junction bases with no gene match: 9. The CDR3 is made up of 16 amino acids. The chain's CDR3 is CASSFGIGGGPYEQYF. CDR3 nucleotide sequence: TGCGCCAGCAGCTTTGGAATCGGGGGGGGCCCCTACGAGCAGTACTTC.

The chain couples TRBV5-6 to TRBJ1-1; D remains unclear. V lost 1 base to trimming and J lost 0 bases, with 4 bases between them. Germline values: CDR1 SGHDT, CDR2 YYEEEE. The CDR3 is 13 amino acids. The CDR3 DNA follows: TGTGCCAGCAGCTTGCAGATGAACACTGAAGCTTTCTTT. It translates to CASSLQMNTEAFF.

V gene TRBV11-1 combines with J gene TRBJ2-7, with D possibly being TRBD2 (7 bases). Germline V CDR1 and CDR2: SGHAT, FQDESV (reference sequence). The V end lost 5 bases, the J end lost 5 bases, and 13 bases lay between the germline ends. The CDR3 extends over 13 amino acids. The CDR3 loop reads CASSVAGADEQYF. Written as DNA, the CDR3 is TGTGCCAGCAGCGTTGCGGGGGCGGACGAGCAGTACTTC.

V and J are TRBV2 and TRBJ1-2; 9 bases agree with TRBD1. The germline CDR1 and CDR2 sequences are SNHLY and FYNNEI. V trimming: 10 bases; J trimming: 8 bases; junction bases outside the gene matches: 11. CDR3 length equals 13 residues. The CDR3 coding sequence is TGTGCCAACCCCAGGACAGGGGATTGGGGCTACACCTTC. Amino acid sequence: CANPRTGDWGYTF.

The chain combines TRBV7-9 with TRBJ1-1; D is unresolved. Germline CDR1 is SEHNR and CDR2 is FQNEAQ (reference sequence). Trimming cost V 5 bases and J 0 bases, with 10 bases left between them. This CDR3 spans 14 amino acids. Written as DNA, the CDR3 is TGTGCCAGCAGCCCTTGGCACATGAACACTGAAGCTTTCTTT. Translated: CASSPWHMNTEAFF.

This clone was seen just once. This rearrangement joins TRBV10-2 to TRBJ2-6; D is perhaps TRBD1 or TRBD2 (6 bases each). V shed 6 bases and J shed 0 bases, with 18 bases lying between them. The CDR3 totals 18 residues. CDR1 WSHSY and CDR2 SAAADI come from the germline V gene. The CDR3 sequence is CASREDGGQSSGANVLTF. DNA of the CDR3: TGCGCCAGCAGGGAAGATGGGGGGCAGAGCTCTGGGGCCAACGTCCTGACTTTC.

This chain uses TRBV27 with TRBJ2-1; D possibly uses TRBD1 or TRBD2 (5 bases each). The CDR3 is 15 residues long. Germline assignment: CDR1 MNHEY and CDR2 SMNVEV (reference sequence). The V end lost 5 bases, the J end lost 2 bases, and 13 bases lay between the germline ends. CDR3 amino acids: CASSPGTSPYNEQFF. The CDR3 DNA follows: TGTGCCAGCAGTCCCGGGACGTCCCCCTACAATGAGCAGTTCTTC.